Each of the 18 T cell receptor beta chains below was sequenced from the same sample in a study of metastatic and nonmetastatic thyroid tumors. Via MiXCR, TCRdb re-called the PCR reads. This table has several thousand clones, about 29% appearing once. Every patient was untreated before thyroid surgery. The sample taken for sequencing was adjacent normal tissue. The receptors here all came from a female donor with papillary thyroid cancer or a benign thyroid nodule (not recorded which). Some clones in this sample may be carry-over from other donors' samples.

In the case of this clone: Its ends do not fully match the called genes, so a read error is possible. The chain carries TRBV6-6 and TRBJ1-1, with 7 bases lining up with TRBD1. Per the germline V gene, CDR1 is MNHNY and CDR2 is SVGAGI (reference sequence). The CDR3 loop spans 15 amino acids. This CDR3 is CASSHSPGQPPEAFF. The CDR3 region has the DNA TGTGCCAGCAGTCACTCCCCGGGACAGCCGCCTGAAGCTTTCTTT.

The genes are TRBV12-3 or TRBV12-4 and TRBJ2-1; the D gene is possibly TRBD2 (6 bases). V lost 6 bases, J lost 10 bases, and 13 bases lay in between. CDR3 length: 12 amino acids. DNA for the CDR3: TGTGCCAGCAGAGGACTACCGATCGAGCAGTTCTTC. As protein: CASRGLPIEQFF.

The V call is TRBV15, the J call TRBJ1-1, with a possible D match to TRBD1 (5 bases). V shed 0 bases and J shed 8 bases, with 28 bases lying between them. Looked up from germline, CDR1 is LNHNV and CDR2 is YYDKDF (reference sequence). The CDR3 extends over 19 amino acids. CDR3 nucleotide sequence: TGTGCCACCAGCAGAGATTCCCCAACCCGGGACCGCAGGACATTCGAAGCTTTCTTT. The encoded protein is CATSRDSPTRDRRTFEAFF.

The chain joins TRBV2 to TRBJ2-2; perhaps TRBD2 as D (6 bases). CDR3 length: 13 residues. The ends were cut back, 5 bases at V and 5 bases at J, with 9 bases in the middle. Germline V lookup: CDR1 SNHLY, CDR2 FYNNEI. This chain's CDR3 is CASSPSETGELFF. Written as DNA, the CDR3 is TGTGCCAGCAGTCCTAGCGAAACCGGGGAGCTGTTTTTT. Filled out from reference TRBV2 and TRBJ2-2, the complete variable domain reads EPEVTQTPSHQVTQMGQEVILRCVPISNHLYFYWYRQILGQKVEFLVSFYNNEISEKSEIFDDQFSVERPDGSNFTLKIRSTKLEDSAMYFCASSPSETGELFFGEGSRLTVL.

This clone was picked up a small number of times. The V and J genes are TRBV27 and TRBJ2-1; the D gene could be TRBD1 or TRBD2 (6 bases each). Germline values: CDR1 MNHEY, CDR2 SMNVEV (reference sequence). The CDR3 spans 13 residues. The V end was cut by 6 bases, the J end by 7 bases, with 13 bases between. The CDR3 bases are TGTGCCAGCAGATCGGGGGCCCAGAATGAGCAGTTCTTC. Its translation is CASRSGAQNEQFF.

The V gene is TRBV7-3, the J gene TRBJ2-1; 10 bases match TRBD2. This CDR3 is 15 amino acids long. From germline, CDR1 is SGHTA and CDR2 FQGTGA. V lost 4 bases, J lost 6 bases, and 6 bases stayed unmatched. The CDR3 sequence: CASSYVAGGGNEQFF. As DNA, the CDR3 is TGTGCCAGCAGCTACGTAGCGGGAGGAGGCAATGAGCAGTTCTTC.

The V and J genes are TRBV20-1 and TRBJ2-7; D is undetermined. The CDR3 is 15 residues long. Trimming removed 0 bases at V and 2 bases at J, with 14 bases between. Germline CDR1 reads DFQATT; CDR2 reads SNEGSKA (reference sequence). The CDR3 DNA reads TGCAGTGCTAGAGATTTTCTGCAGAACACCTACGAGCAGTACTTC. Protein: CSARDFLQNTYEQYF.

The V and J genes are TRBV6-2 or TRBV6-3 and TRBJ2-2; D ambiguous. Germline V lookup: CDR1 MNHEY, CDR2 SVGEGT. The CDR3 contains 10 residues. V was shortened by 9 bases and J by 7 bases, with 6 bases between the two germline ends. The CDR3 bases are TGTGCCAGTCGTGACGGGGAGCTGTTTTTT. Amino acid sequence: CASRDGELFF.

The V gene is TRBV19, the J gene TRBJ1-5; TRBD1 might be the D (6 bases). Germline CDR1 and CDR2: LNHDA and SQIVND (reference sequence). This CDR3 has 16 amino acids. The V end was cut by 7 bases, the J end by 0 bases, with 16 bases between. The CDR3 DNA reads TGTGCCAGTAACCCACAGGGTGTTTTTAGCAATCAGCCCCAGCATTTT. This gives the protein CASNPQGVFSNQPQHF.

The V gene is TRBV30, the J gene TRBJ2-1, with unresolved D. Trimming cost V 2 bases and J 9 bases, with 14 bases left between them. The germline gives CDR1 GTSNPN, CDR2 SVGIG (reference sequence). This CDR3 has 13 residues. The CDR3 reads CAWSSTPDSEQFF. The CDR3, as DNA: TGTGCCTGGAGTTCTACCCCAGATAGTGAGCAGTTCTTC.

Comment on this clone: Distinct nucleotide sequences in the sample also encode this CDR3. The rearrangement links TRBV6-2 or TRBV6-3 to TRBJ1-5; 7 bases fit TRBD1. The junction had 7 bases not matched to a gene; V was cut back by 4 bases and J by 4 bases. Germline V gives CDR1 MNHEY, CDR2 SVGEGT. The CDR3 covers 15 residues. The CDR3 DNA is TGTGCCAGCAGTTCTCGGACAGGAGGGAATCAGCCCCAGCATTTT. Amino acids: CASSSRTGGNQPQHF.

This clone is termed medium-sized (0.01 to 0.1%). J is TRBJ2-7 and V is TRBV28, with D possibly matching TRBD2 (6 bases). The germline gives CDR1 MDHEN, CDR2 SYDVKM. The CDR3 sequence is 14 residues long. The germline V and J ends were trimmed by 8 bases and 1 base, with 15 bases remaining between them. The CDR3 reads CASHPFAGSYEQYF. As DNA, the CDR3 is TGTGCCAGCCACCCCTTCGCGGGATCCTACGAGCAGTACTTC.

This clone was counted only a few times. This chain links TRBV6-1 with TRBJ1-2, with D uncertain. This CDR3 spans 15 amino acids. The germline CDR1 and CDR2 sequences are MNHNS and SASEGT. V lost 7 bases and J 8 bases, leaving 23 bases between the germline ends. CDR3 nucleotide sequence: TGTGCCAGCATTCTAAGCGAGTCACTCCCGGAGGGCTACACCTTC. It encodes CASILSESLPEGYTF.

This clone has just a few counts. CDR3 sequence: CASRTGDYNNSPLHF. Written as DNA, the CDR3 is TGTGCCAGCAGGACAGGGGATTATAATAATTCACCCCTCCACTTT. V and J are TRBV12-3 or TRBV12-4 and TRBJ1-6, with 8 bases lining up with TRBD1. V was pared by 6 bases and J by 5 bases, with 6 bases of the junction left unmatched. CDR3 length: 15 amino acids.

The chain combines TRBV19 with TRBJ2-7; D possibly corresponds to TRBD1 (6 bases). This CDR3 has 14 residues. CDR1 and CDR2 from the germline V gene are LNHDA and SQIVND (reference sequence). V was cut by 10 bases and J by 4 bases, with 20 bases left in between. CDR3 amino acids: CATTEPLGGYEQYF. The CDR3 DNA follows: TGTGCCACCACCGAACCGTTAGGGGGATACGAGCAGTACTTC.

A note on this clone: Compared with germline, one end of the junction differs, possibly owing to a read error. The V call is TRBV11-2, the J call TRBJ1-2, with unresolved D. The CDR3 loop spans 13 amino acids. Germline-derived CDR1 and CDR2 are SGHAT and FQNNGV. In DNA, the CDR3 is TGTGCAAGCAGCTTCGGCAGGTACTATGGCTACACCTTC. This translates into CASSFGRYYGYTF.

This clone is medium-sized within its sample. Other DNA sequences in this specimen translate into the identical CDR3. V is TRBV20-1 and J is TRBJ2-7; 8 nucleotides align to TRBD1. Germline values: CDR1 DFQATT, CDR2 SNEGSKA (reference sequence). This CDR3 spans 14 amino acids. The trim removed 6 bases at V and 5 bases at J, leaving 12 bases unmatched. CDR3 region: CSATPGGEADEQYF. CDR3 nucleotide sequence: TGCAGTGCAACACCAGGGGGCGAGGCTGACGAGCAGTACTTC.

This clone was seen only a few times. The chain employs TRBV28 and TRBJ2-3, with D possibly TRBD2 on 5 matching bases. The ends were cut back, 5 bases at V and 0 bases at J, with 15 bases in the middle. Per the germline V gene, CDR1 is MDHEN and CDR2 is SYDVKM. CDR3 length: 16 residues. The CDR3 is CASSPVRAFSTDTQYF. The DNA for the CDR3 is TGTGCCAGCAGTCCTGTGCGGGCGTTCAGCACAGATACGCAGTATTTT.